These 18 T cell receptor beta chains were sequenced from one sample in a study of T cell responses to AZD1222 COVID-19 vaccine. Assay: immunoSEQ multiplex PCR; the TCRdb copy retains only in-frame clones and omits some. This table holds more than 70,000 clones, 85% to 90% found once. The sample in question was peripheral blood, obtained 28 days after the second AZD1222 dose. Source of these receptors: an adult who received the AZD1222 COVID-19 vaccine.

This chain connects TRBV12-3 or TRBV12-4 to TRBJ1-2, with D possibly TRBD1 on 6 matching bases. The CDR3 has 13 residues. V lost 5 bases and J 4 bases, leaving 11 bases between the germline ends. The CDR3 sequence: CASSRGGGYGYTF. CDR3 nucleotide sequence: TGTGCCAGCAGTCGGGGAGGGGGCTATGGCTACACCTTC.

This chain uses TRBV15 with TRBJ2-2, with 7 bases lining up with TRBD1. CDR1 LNHNV and CDR2 YYDKDF come from the germline V gene (reference sequence). The V and J ends lost 6 bases and 3 bases, in that order; junction bases with no gene match: 10. The CDR3 is 16 residues long. The CDR3 DNA reads TGTGCCACCAGAGGAGAGAGGGACAGCTACACCGGGGAGCTGTTTTTT. Its protein product is CATRGERDSYTGELFF.

Only a few counts were recorded for this clone. The chain recombines TRBV12-3 or TRBV12-4 with TRBJ1-6, with 9 bases matching TRBD1. With V trimmed by 5 bases and J by 14 bases, 7 bases remained unmatched. This CDR3 spans 13 amino acids. The DNA of the CDR3 is TGTGCCAGCAGTGACCGGGACAGGGCTTCCCTCCACTTT. Translated, it gives CASSDRDRASLHF.

This chain links TRBV23-1 with TRBJ2-1; D perhaps matches TRBD2 (6 bases). TRBV23-1 is an ORF for which the function is uncertain. V lost 2 bases and J 9 bases, leaving 14 bases between the germline ends. The length of the CDR3 is 14 residues. The CDR3 DNA reads TGCGCCAGCAGTCAAGTTTCTCGGGGAGGTGAGCAGTTCTTC. Translating it yields CASSQVSRGGEQFF.

The chain recombines TRBV5-1 with TRBJ2-2, with no clear D. CDR3 length: 16 amino acids. Germline V gene lookup returns CDR1 SGHRS and CDR2 YFSETQ. Trimming cost V 4 bases and J 2 bases, with 15 bases left between them. Here the CDR3 DNA reads TGCGCCAGCAGCGCCCGCGGCATTGCCAACACCGGGGAGCTGTTTTTT. Amino acid sequence: CASSARGIANTGELFF.

V usage is TRBV3-1 (or the pseudogene TRBV3-2) and J usage is TRBJ2-7; TRBD1 agrees at 7 bases. There are 14 residues in the CDR3. CDR1 and CDR2 from the germline V gene are LGHDT and YNNKEL (reference sequence). V lost 5 bases, J lost 3 bases, and 7 bases stayed unmatched. The CDR3 protein is CASSAPGTDYEQYF. CDR3 DNA sequence: TGTGCCAGCAGCGCCCCCGGGACAGACTACGAGCAGTACTTC.

The chain recombines TRBV30 with TRBJ1-1; D is perhaps TRBD1 (5 bases). CDR1 is GTSNPN and CDR2 is SVGIG in the germline V gene (reference sequence). There are 13 residues in the CDR3. Trimming took off 2 bases at V and 3 bases at J, with 10 bases between the two ends. The CDR3 here is CAWSKRGDTEAFF. The CDR3, as DNA: TGTGCCTGGAGTAAGCGGGGGGACACTGAAGCTTTCTTT. Drawing the rest from reference TRBV30 and TRBJ1-1, the complete variable domain is SQTIHQWPATLVQPVGSPLSLECTVEGTSNPNLYWYRQAAGRGLQLLFYSVGIGQISSEVPQNLSASRPQDRQFILSSKKLLLSDSGFYLCAWSKRGDTEAFFGQGTRLTVV.

Here the CDR3 DNA reads TGTGCCAGCAGCGTCTCCTGGGGGACCCCCTACAATGAGCAGTTCTTC. As protein: CASSVSWGTPYNEQFF. The chain employs TRBV7-9 and TRBJ2-1, with D perhaps being TRBD1 or TRBD2 (5 bases each). Germline lookup yields CDR1 SEHNR and CDR2 FQNEAQ (reference sequence). V gave up 5 bases and J gave up 2 bases, with 16 bases separating them. CDR3 length: 16 amino acids.

The chain joins TRBV2 to TRBJ2-2, with D unresolved. Germline V lookup: CDR1 SNHLY, CDR2 FYNNEI. Trimming cost V 7 bases and J 0 bases, with 9 bases left between them. The CDR3 is made up of 14 amino acids. The CDR3 sequence: CASTYSANTGELFF. CDR3 in DNA: TGTGCCAGCACTTACAGTGCGAACACCGGGGAGCTGTTTTTT.

The chain links TRBV27 to TRBJ1-6; D is ambiguous. Germline V gene lookup returns CDR1 MNHEY and CDR2 SMNVEV (reference sequence). The V gene lost 5 bases and the J gene lost 6 bases, with 14 bases spanning the gap. This CDR3 spans 15 amino acids. The CDR3 nucleotides are TGTGCCAGCAGTGGCAGAGGCTCGGGTAATTCACCCCTCCACTTT. This gives the protein CASSGRGSGNSPLHF.

This sequence joins TRBV19 and TRBJ2-3; 7 bases fit TRBD2. V lost 6 bases, J lost 2 bases, and 8 bases stayed unmatched. This CDR3 is 15 amino acids long. Germline V gene sequence: CDR1 LNHDA, CDR2 SQIVND (reference sequence). In nucleotides, the CDR3 is TGTGCCAGTAGAGGGAGCGGGGAACCCACAGATACGCAGTATTTT. Protein sequence: CASRGSGEPTDTQYF. Complete variable domain (other parts from reference TRBV19 and TRBJ2-3): DGGITQSPKYLFRKEGQNVTLSCEQNLNHDAMYWYRQDPGQGLRLIYYSQIVNDFQKGDIAEGYSVSREKKESFPLTVTSAQKNPTAFYLCASRGSGEPTDTQYFGPGTRLTVL.

This chain joins TRBV4-2 and TRBJ2-7; TRBD1 might be the D (6 bases). CDR1 LGHNA and CDR2 YNFKEQ come from the germline V gene. V gave up 1 base and J gave up 4 bases, with 11 bases separating them. The CDR3 totals 14 residues. Here the CDR3 DNA reads TGTGCCAGCAGCCAAGTGGGGGCCCCTTACGAGCAGTACTTC. Amino acids: CASSQVGAPYEQYF.

The chain has TRBV5-5 and TRBJ2-1, with 10 bases fitting TRBD1. The CDR3 totals 16 residues. V lost 4 bases, J lost 6 bases, and 10 bases stayed unmatched. Germline CDR1 SGHKS, CDR2 YYEKEE (reference sequence). The CDR3 loop reads CASSLRGQGSGNEQFF. DNA for the CDR3: TGTGCCAGCAGCCTTCGGGGACAGGGGTCGGGCAATGAGCAGTTCTTC.

The V and J genes are TRBV5-1 and TRBJ2-5; TRBD1 might be the D (6 bases). The CDR3 spans 14 residues. V shed 3 bases and J shed 5 bases, with 14 bases lying between them. CDR1 is SGHRS and CDR2 is YFSETQ in the germline V gene. The CDR3 spells CASSSLRGTETQYF. The CDR3, as DNA: TGCGCCAGCAGCTCACTCAGGGGAACGGAGACCCAGTACTTC.

The rearrangement links TRBV6-5 to TRBJ1-1; weak D call: TRBD1 (5 bases). The length of the CDR3 is 14 residues. The V gene lost 4 bases and the J gene lost 1 base, with 10 bases spanning the gap. In germline, CDR1 is MNHEY, CDR2 SVGAGI. CDR3 DNA sequence: TGTGCCAGCAGTTCCGGGACGGCGAACACTGAAGCTTTCTTT. Its translation: CASSSGTANTEAFF.

This clone was seen once. J is TRBJ2-5 and V is TRBV11-1; 7 bases match TRBD2. Germline assignment: CDR1 SGHAT and CDR2 FQDESV (reference sequence). The CDR3 has 14 amino acids. The J segment lost 5 bases and the V segment lost 3 bases, leaving 6 bases of the junction unmatched. CDR3 region: CASSLAGGLETQYF. The CDR3 DNA follows: TGTGCCAGCAGCTTGGCCGGGGGGTTGGAGACCCAGTACTTC. The full variable domain, its missing parts supplied by reference TRBV11-1 and TRBJ2-5, is EAEVAQSPRYKITEKSQAVAFWCDPISGHATLYWYRQILGQGPELLVQFQDESVVDDSQLPKDRFSAERLKGVDSTLKIQPAELGDSAMYLCASSLAGGLETQYFGPGTRLLVL.

The chain is built from TRBV3-1 (or the pseudogene TRBV3-2) and TRBJ2-1; D remains ambiguous. The V and J ends lost 4 bases and 8 bases respectively, with 12 bases between them. The CDR3 covers 13 residues. Germline values: CDR1 LGHDT, CDR2 YNNKEL (reference sequence). The CDR3 region is CASSPLGGHEQFF. Here the CDR3 DNA reads TGTGCCAGCAGCCCTCTGGGCGGACATGAGCAGTTCTTC.

In nucleotides, the CDR3 is TGTGCCAGCAGGAAGACCAGGCAGGGGGGTGGCTACACCTTC. Amino acid sequence: CASRKTRQGGGYTF. The chain has TRBV6-5 and TRBJ1-2; 7 bases agree with TRBD1. Germline trimming cut 6 bases from V and 7 bases from J; bases unmatched to any gene: 11. The germline CDR1 and CDR2 sequences are MNHEY and SVGAGI. CDR3 length: 14 amino acids.